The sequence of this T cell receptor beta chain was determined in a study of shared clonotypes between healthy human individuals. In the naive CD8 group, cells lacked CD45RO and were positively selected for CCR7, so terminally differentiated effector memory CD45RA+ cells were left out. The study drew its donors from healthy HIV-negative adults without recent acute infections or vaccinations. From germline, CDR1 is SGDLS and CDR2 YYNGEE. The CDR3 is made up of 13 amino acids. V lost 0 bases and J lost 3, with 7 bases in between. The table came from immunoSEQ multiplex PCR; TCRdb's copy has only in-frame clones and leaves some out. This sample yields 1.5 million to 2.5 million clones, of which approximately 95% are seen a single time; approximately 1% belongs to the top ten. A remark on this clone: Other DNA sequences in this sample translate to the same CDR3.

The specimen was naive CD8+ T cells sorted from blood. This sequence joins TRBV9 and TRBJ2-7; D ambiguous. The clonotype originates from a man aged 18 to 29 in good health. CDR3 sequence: CASSVGPSYEQYF. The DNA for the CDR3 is TGTGCCAGCAGCGTAGGCCCAAGCTACGAGCAGTACTTC. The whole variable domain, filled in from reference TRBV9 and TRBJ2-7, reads DSGVTQTPKHLITATGQRVTLRCSPRSGDLSVYWYQQSLDQGLQFLIQYYNGEERAKGNILERFSAQQFPDLHSELNLSSLELGDSALYFCASSVGPSYEQYFGPGTRLTVT.